This TCR beta chain comes out of a study of CD8+CD57+ T cells in acquired aplastic anemia. Study-wide background: The study obtained an average of about 3.2 ug of DNA from sorted CD4+ and CD8+ cells.

Genomic DNA provided the template from which TCR beta VDJ and CDR3 profiles were obtained. TCRdb recomputed calls from the reads with MiXCR, one row per CDR3 protein. The repertoire holds hundreds of thousands of distinct CDR3 sequences, over 40% seen once, with 15% to 20% in the top ten. The CDR3 consists of 14 residues. V shed 7 bases, J shed 0 bases, and the junction held 5 bases outside the gene matches. CDR1 is DFQATT, CDR2 SNEGSKA, per germline (reference sequence). The sequenced patients had an expansion of CD8+CD57+ cells seen by flow cytometry. Blood came from patients not yet given any therapy.

Sequencing was done on a sample of sorted CD4+, CD8+, or CD8+CD57+ T cells (not recorded which) from PBMCs. This sequence originates from a human donor with aplastic anemia. The rearrangement uses TRBV20-1 and TRBJ2-3; 9 bases fit TRBD2. The CDR3 loop is CSVELAGSTDTQYF. The CDR3 DNA reads TGCAGTGTGGAACTAGCGGGTAGCACAGATACGCAGTATTTT.